The clone carrying this T cell receptor beta chain appeared once. This sample was included in a study of control samples from healthy donors and cancer patients. Repertoires were generated with immunoSEQ multiplex PCR, while TCRdb's copy carries only in-frame clones and drops some. In the table there are tens of thousands of clones, about 86% of which are singletons. The V segment lost 5 bases and the J segment 3 bases; nucleotides outside the gene matches: 5. This CDR3 comprises 14 residues. Germline V gives CDR1 SGHTA, CDR2 FQGTGA. J is TRBJ2-3 and V is TRBV7-3, with TRBD1 matching over 7 bases. Sequencing was carried out using PBMCs. The receptor was isolated from an older woman with lung cancer. The DNA for the CDR3 is TGTGCCAGCAGCCCCGACAGGGCGACAGATACGCAGTATTTT. Translation: CASSPDRATDTQYF.